Listed here are 21 T cell receptor beta chains from one sample, sequenced in a study of CD8 T cells in Susac syndrome (dated by TCRdb to the late 2010s). The library was obtained by the immunoSEQ multiplex PCR assay. RNA was extracted using the RNeasy kit, and roughly 0.5 to 1 microgram was reverse transcribed with random hexamers. TCRdb redid the processing of the public reads, applying fastp at Q25 and MiXCR, and retained in-frame beta chains. Each entry merges the rows of one CDR3 protein and shows their most common DNA and genes. In this sample the table shows 150,000 to 200,000 distinct CDR3 sequences, nearly 95% of which occur a single time. The leading ten clones occupy roughly 0.088% of the sample. Input material: CD4+ T cells from PBMCs. The receptors come from a human donor with multiple sclerosis.

V gene TRBV20-1 combines with J gene TRBJ2-5; 7 bases align to TRBD1. This CDR3 has 14 amino acids. Losses at the gene ends were 6 bases for V and 2 bases for J; bases not matched to a gene: 9. Per germline, CDR1 DFQATT and CDR2 SNEGSKA (reference sequence). Here the CDR3 DNA reads TGCAGTGCCCCAGGGGCAGGGGGACAAGAGACCCAGTACTTC. Translating gives CSAPGAGGQETQYF.

The J gene is TRBJ1-5, the V gene TRBV27; no reliable D call. CDR3 length: 11 amino acids. V lost 8 bases, J lost 8 bases, and 10 bases lay in between. Germline-derived CDR1 and CDR2 are MNHEY and SMNVEV (reference sequence). Here the CDR3 DNA reads TGTGCCAGCGGGGTTGGGGAGCCCCAGCATTTT. As protein: CASGVGEPQHF.

This chain joins TRBV2 and TRBJ2-1; 9 positions agree with TRBD2. The trim removed 11 bases at V and 6 bases at J, leaving 8 bases unmatched. The CDR3 has 13 amino acids. Germline loops: CDR1 SNHLY, CDR2 FYNNEI. For the CDR3, the DNA is TGTGCCGCAGGAGGCGGGAGGGCCAATGAGCAGTTCTTC. This translates into CAAGGGRANEQFF. The whole variable domain, filled in from reference TRBV2 and TRBJ2-1, reads EPEVTQTPSHQVTQMGQEVILRCVPISNHLYFYWYRQILGQKVEFLVSFYNNEISEKSEIFDDQFSVERPDGSNFTLKIRSTKLEDSAMYFCAAGGGRANEQFFGPGTRLTVL.

CDR3 sequence: CASSPGQASANTGELFF. CDR3 nucleotides: TGTGCCAGCTCACCGGGACAGGCCTCCGCGAACACCGGGGAGCTGTTTTTT. The rearrangement uses TRBV18 and TRBJ2-2; 8 bases are shared with TRBD1. This CDR3 is built from 17 residues. Germline CDR1 KGHSH, CDR2 LQKENI. V was clipped by 3 bases and J by 0 bases; unmatched bases: 6.

The chain uses TRBV30 and TRBJ1-5; TRBD1 matches 12 bases. CDR1 is GTSNPN, CDR2 SVGIG, per germline (reference sequence). The junction had 4 bases not matched to a gene; V was cut back by 3 bases and J by 4 bases. The CDR3 spans 15 residues. DNA of the CDR3: TGTGCCTGGAGCCCGGGACAGGGGGCAAATCAGCCCCAGCATTTT. Translated, it gives CAWSPGQGANQPQHF.

A single count supports this clonotype. CDR3 nucleotides: TGTGCCAGCAGCGTAGGGAGCTCTGGGGCCAACGTCCTGACTTTC. Translating gives CASSVGSSGANVLTF. The chain couples TRBV9 to TRBJ2-6; the D is unclear. The CDR3 length is 15 residues. V was trimmed by 0 bases and J by 0 bases, leaving 4 bases between them. Germline V gene sequence: CDR1 SGDLS, CDR2 YYNGEE.

The chain joins TRBV27 to TRBJ2-1, with D uncertain. Deletions cut 4 bases from V and 3 bases from J, with 7 bases between. Germline V gene data show CDR1 as MNHEY and CDR2 as SMNVEV (reference sequence). CDR3 size: 13 residues. The CDR3 sequence: CASSSYLYNEQFF. CDR3 nucleotide sequence: TGTGCCAGCAGTTCCTACCTCTACAATGAGCAGTTCTTC.

The CDR3 nucleotides are TGCAGTGCTAGTATCGGGCGGGCCACCGGGGGGTATTTT. Translated, it gives CSASIGRATGGYF. The rearrangement links TRBV20-1 to TRBJ2-3; maybe TRBD2 (6 bases). The V end lost 3 bases, the J end lost 14 bases, and 21 bases lay between the germline ends. This CDR3 has 13 residues. In germline, CDR1 is DFQATT, CDR2 SNEGSKA (reference sequence).

The chain couples TRBV20-1 to TRBJ2-7; TRBD2 matches at 11 bases. Looked up from germline, CDR1 is DFQATT and CDR2 is SNEGSKA (reference sequence). Unmatched junction bases numbered 6, after V lost 1 base and J lost 1 base. The CDR3 spans 16 residues. The CDR3 here is CSARVSGRATSYEQYF. Here the CDR3 DNA reads TGCAGTGCTAGAGTTAGCGGGAGGGCCACGTCCTACGAGCAGTACTTC.

The V and J genes are TRBV20-1 and TRBJ2-1; the match to TRBD1 covers 7 bases. The CDR3 covers 15 residues. With V trimmed by 4 bases and J by 4 bases, 10 bases remained unmatched. The germline V gene encodes CDR1 DFQATT and CDR2 SNEGSKA (reference sequence). Here the CDR3 DNA reads TGCAGTGCTATGCTACGCCGGGACAGTTACAATGAGCAGTTCTTC. It yields the protein CSAMLRRDSYNEQFF.

The rearrangement uses TRBV12-3 or TRBV12-4 and TRBJ2-5, with 9 bases aligning to TRBD2. The V and J ends lost 6 bases and 2 bases, in that order; junction bases with no gene match: 4. The CDR3 is 14 amino acids. The CDR3 DNA sequence: TGTGCCAGCAGGCTTAGCGGGGGACAAGAGACCCAGTACTTC. It specifies CASRLSGGQETQYF.

J is TRBJ2-5 and V is TRBV9; 16 bases are shared with TRBD2. Germline assignment: CDR1 SGDLS and CDR2 YYNGEE. V was pared by 5 bases and J by 7 bases, with 2 bases of the junction left unmatched. The CDR3 covers 14 residues. The DNA of the CDR3 is TGTGCCAGCAGTGGGACTAGCGGGAGGGGGACCCAGTACTTC. This translates into CASSGTSGRGTQYF.

V and J are TRBV20-1 and TRBJ1-5; no definite D call. V lost 4 bases to trimming and J lost 1 base, with 5 bases between them. Germline V lookup: CDR1 DFQATT, CDR2 SNEGSKA (reference sequence). This CDR3 region has 12 residues. CDR3 coding DNA: TGCAGTGCTATTTTCAGCAATCAGCCCCAGCATTTT. It translates to CSAIFSNQPQHF.

The J gene is TRBJ2-1, the V gene TRBV5-1; 7 nucleotides align to TRBD2. The CDR3 consists of 13 residues. In germline, CDR1 is SGHRS, CDR2 YFSETQ. J was trimmed by 7 bases and V by 10 bases; bases with no gene match: 11. The CDR3 here is CASTAGDGNEQFF. CDR3 DNA: TGCGCCTCTACGGCGGGAGATGGTAATGAGCAGTTCTTC.

J is TRBJ1-6 and V is TRBV7-3; no reliable D call. The germline V and J ends were trimmed by 1 base and 10 bases, with 17 bases remaining between them. Germline CDR1 and CDR2: SGHTA and FQGTGA. The CDR3 extends over 16 amino acids. CDR3 in DNA: TGTGCCAGCAGCTTAAGACTCGCGGGCTCAGGATCACCCCTCCACTTT. Protein: CASSLRLAGSGSPLHF.

The V call is TRBV9, the J call TRBJ1-5, with a tentative D call TRBD1 (5 bases). CDR1 SGDLS and CDR2 YYNGEE come from the germline V gene. V was trimmed by 0 bases and J by 2 bases, leaving 9 bases between them. This CDR3 has 15 amino acids. CDR3 sequence reads: CASSVGRDRNQPQHF. The CDR3 coding sequence is TGTGCCAGCAGCGTAGGACGGGACCGCAATCAGCCCCAGCATTTT.

The chain recombines TRBV7-9 with TRBJ2-3, with D perhaps matching TRBD1 (6 bases). The length of the CDR3 is 15 residues. The germline V gene has CDR1 SEHNR and CDR2 FQNEAQ (reference sequence). The V end lost 4 bases, the J end lost 3 bases, and 14 bases lay between the germline ends. The CDR3 loop is CASSSLQGSTDTQYF. CDR3 nucleotide sequence: TGTGCCAGCAGCTCCCTACAGGGATCAACAGATACGCAGTATTTT.

This clonotype was found a few times. V gene TRBV29-1 combines with J gene TRBJ1-4; D uncertain. CDR3 length equals 11 residues. From germline, CDR1 is SQVTM and CDR2 ANQGSEA. Trimming removed 4 bases from V and 8 bases from J, with 8 bases in between. The CDR3 bases are TGCAGCGTTGGCGGAGGGGAAAAACTGTTTTTT. It specifies CSVGGGEKLFF.

The V call is TRBV5-8, the J call TRBJ2-1; maybe TRBD1 (7 bases). Deletions cut 4 bases from V and 12 bases from J, with 14 bases between. The CDR3 has 12 residues. Germline CDR1 reads SGHTS; CDR2 reads YDEGEE. The CDR3 DNA follows: TGTGCCAGCAGCCAGGACAGGAGGGTGCAGTTCTTC. It specifies CASSQDRRVQFF.

The chain links TRBV3-1 to TRBJ2-2, with D possibly matching TRBD1 (6 bases). Germline V gene sequence: CDR1 LGHDT, CDR2 YNNKEL (reference sequence). Trimming left V 3 bases short and J 6 bases short, with 14 bases between. This CDR3 contains 15 residues. The CDR3 here is CASSQTGIVPGELFF. The CDR3 nucleotides are TGTGCCAGCAGCCAGACAGGCATCGTACCCGGGGAGCTGTTTTTT.

This rearrangement joins TRBV2 to TRBJ1-5; TRBD1 agrees at 7 bases. Per germline, CDR1 SNHLY and CDR2 FYNNEI. CDR3 length: 14 residues. V was pared by 4 bases and J by 3 bases, with 3 bases of the junction left unmatched. The DNA for the CDR3 is TGTGCCAGCAGTGGGGGACAGTCCAATCAGCCCCAGCATTTT. It codes for CASSGGQSNQPQHF.